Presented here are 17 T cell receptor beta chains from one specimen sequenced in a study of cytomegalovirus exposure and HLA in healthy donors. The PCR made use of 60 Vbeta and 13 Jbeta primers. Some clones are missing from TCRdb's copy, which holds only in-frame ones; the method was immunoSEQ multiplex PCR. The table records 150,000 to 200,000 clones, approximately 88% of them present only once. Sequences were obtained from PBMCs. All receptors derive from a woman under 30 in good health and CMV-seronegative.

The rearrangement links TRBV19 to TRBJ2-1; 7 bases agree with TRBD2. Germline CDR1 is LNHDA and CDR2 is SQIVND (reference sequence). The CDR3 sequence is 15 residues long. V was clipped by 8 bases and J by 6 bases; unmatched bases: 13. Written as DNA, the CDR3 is TGTGCCAGTGAAGCCGGGGACTACCATGTCAATGAGCAGTTCTTC. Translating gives CASEAGDYHVNEQFF.

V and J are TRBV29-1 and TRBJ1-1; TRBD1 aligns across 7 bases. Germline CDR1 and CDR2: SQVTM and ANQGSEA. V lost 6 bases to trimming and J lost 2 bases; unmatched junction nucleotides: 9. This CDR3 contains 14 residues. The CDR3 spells CSVDVGQLNTEAFF. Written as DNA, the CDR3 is TGCAGCGTCGACGTGGGACAGTTAAACACTGAAGCTTTCTTT.

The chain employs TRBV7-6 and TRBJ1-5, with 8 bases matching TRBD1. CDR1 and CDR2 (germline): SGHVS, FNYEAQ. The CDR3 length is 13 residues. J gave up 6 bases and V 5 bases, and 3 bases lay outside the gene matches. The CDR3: CASSPQGVQPQHF. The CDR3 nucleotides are TGTGCCAGCAGCCCACAGGGGGTTCAGCCCCAGCATTTT.

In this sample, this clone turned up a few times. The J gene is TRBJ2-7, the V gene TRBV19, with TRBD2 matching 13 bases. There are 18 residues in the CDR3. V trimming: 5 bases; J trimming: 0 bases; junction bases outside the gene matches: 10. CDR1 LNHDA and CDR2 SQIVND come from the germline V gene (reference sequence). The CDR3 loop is CASSAGLAGDIPSYEQYF. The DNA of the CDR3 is TGTGCCAGTAGTGCTGGACTAGCGGGGGACATCCCCTCCTACGAGCAGTACTTC.

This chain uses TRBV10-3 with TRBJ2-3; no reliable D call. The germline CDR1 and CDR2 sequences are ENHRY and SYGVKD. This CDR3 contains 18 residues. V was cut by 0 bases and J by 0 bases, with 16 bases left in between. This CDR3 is CAISESRFLATSTDTQYF. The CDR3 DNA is TGTGCCATCAGTGAGTCGAGATTTCTCGCTACTAGCACAGATACGCAGTATTTT.

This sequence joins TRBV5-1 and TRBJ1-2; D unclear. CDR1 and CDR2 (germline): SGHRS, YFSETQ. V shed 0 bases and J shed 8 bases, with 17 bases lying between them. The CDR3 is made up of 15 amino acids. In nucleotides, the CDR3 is TGCGCCAGCAGCTTGGGTGTGACTACGATTGAAGGCTACACCTTC. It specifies CASSLGVTTIEGYTF.

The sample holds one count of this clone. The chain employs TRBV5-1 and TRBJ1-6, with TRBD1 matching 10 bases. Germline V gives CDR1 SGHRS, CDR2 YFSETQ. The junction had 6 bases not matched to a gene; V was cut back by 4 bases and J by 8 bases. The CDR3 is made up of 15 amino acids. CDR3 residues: CASSPRTGGDSPLHF. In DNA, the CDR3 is TGCGCCAGCAGCCCGCGGACAGGGGGAGATTCACCCCTCCACTTT. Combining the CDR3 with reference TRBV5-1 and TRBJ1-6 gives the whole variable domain KAGVTQTPRYLIKTRGQQVTLSCSPISGHRSVSWYQQTPGQGLQFLFEYFSETQRNKGNFPGRFSGRQFSNSRSEMNVSTLELGDSALYLCASSPRTGGDSPLHFGNGTRLTVT.

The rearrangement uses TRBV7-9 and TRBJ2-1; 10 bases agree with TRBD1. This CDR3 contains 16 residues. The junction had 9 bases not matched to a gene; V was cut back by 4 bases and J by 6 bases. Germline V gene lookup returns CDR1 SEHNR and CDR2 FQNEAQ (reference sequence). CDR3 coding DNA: TGTGCCAGCAGCTCCCTGGGACAGGGGACGGGCAATGAGCAGTTCTTC. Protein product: CASSSLGQGTGNEQFF.

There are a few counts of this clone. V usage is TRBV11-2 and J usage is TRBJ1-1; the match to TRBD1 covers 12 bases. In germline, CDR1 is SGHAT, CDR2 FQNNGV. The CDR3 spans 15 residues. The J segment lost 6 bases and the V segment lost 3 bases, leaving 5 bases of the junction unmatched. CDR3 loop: CASSFRDRGPSEAFF. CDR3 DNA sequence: TGTGCCAGCAGCTTCCGGGACAGGGGGCCTTCTGAAGCTTTCTTT.

The CDR3 bases are TGTGCCAGTAGCCACACAGGTCTGGGCAATCAGCCCCAGCATTTT. It specifies CASSHTGLGNQPQHF. The V call is TRBV19, the J call TRBJ1-5, with a tentative D call TRBD1 (5 bases). V lost 6 bases to trimming and J lost 2 bases, with 14 bases between them. CDR3 length equals 15 residues. Germline CDR1 reads LNHDA; CDR2 reads SQIVND (reference sequence).

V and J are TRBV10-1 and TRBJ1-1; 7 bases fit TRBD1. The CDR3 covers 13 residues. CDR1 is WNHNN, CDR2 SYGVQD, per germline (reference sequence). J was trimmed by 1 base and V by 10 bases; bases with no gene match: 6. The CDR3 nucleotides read TGCGCCACCAGAAGACAGGGGAACACTGAAGCTTTCTTT. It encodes CATRRQGNTEAFF.

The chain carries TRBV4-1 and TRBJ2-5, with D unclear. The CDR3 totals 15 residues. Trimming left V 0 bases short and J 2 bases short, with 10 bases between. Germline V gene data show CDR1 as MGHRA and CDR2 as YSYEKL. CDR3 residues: CASSQETARQETQYF. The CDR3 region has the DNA TGCGCCAGCAGCCAAGAAACGGCTAGACAAGAGACCCAGTACTTC.

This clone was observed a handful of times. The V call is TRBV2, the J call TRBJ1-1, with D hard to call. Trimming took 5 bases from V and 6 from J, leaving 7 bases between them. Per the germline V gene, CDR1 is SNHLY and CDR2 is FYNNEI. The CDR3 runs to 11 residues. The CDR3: CASSRGAEAFF. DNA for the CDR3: TGTGCCAGCAGTCGAGGAGCTGAAGCTTTCTTT.

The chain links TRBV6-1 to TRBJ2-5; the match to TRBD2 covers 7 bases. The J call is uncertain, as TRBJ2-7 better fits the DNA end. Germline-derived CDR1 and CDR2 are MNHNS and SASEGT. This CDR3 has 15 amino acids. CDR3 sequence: CASSEGGGESYEQYF. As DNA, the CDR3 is TGTGCCAGCAGTGAAGGGGGAGGGGAATCCTACGAGCAGTACTTC.

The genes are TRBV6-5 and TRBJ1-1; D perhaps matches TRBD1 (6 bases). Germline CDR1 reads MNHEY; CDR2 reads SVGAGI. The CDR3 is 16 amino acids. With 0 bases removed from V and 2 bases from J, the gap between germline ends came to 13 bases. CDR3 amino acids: CASSYSPPDRNTEAFF. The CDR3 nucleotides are TGTGCCAGCAGTTACTCCCCCCCGGACAGAAACACTGAAGCTTTCTTT.

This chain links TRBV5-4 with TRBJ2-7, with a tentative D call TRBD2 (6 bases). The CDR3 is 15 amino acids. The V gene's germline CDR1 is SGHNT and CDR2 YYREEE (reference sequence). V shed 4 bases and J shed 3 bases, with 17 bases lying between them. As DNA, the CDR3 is TGTGCCAGCAGCCCCCCGACCGGGAGCGACTACGAGCAGTACTTC. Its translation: CASSPPTGSDYEQYF.

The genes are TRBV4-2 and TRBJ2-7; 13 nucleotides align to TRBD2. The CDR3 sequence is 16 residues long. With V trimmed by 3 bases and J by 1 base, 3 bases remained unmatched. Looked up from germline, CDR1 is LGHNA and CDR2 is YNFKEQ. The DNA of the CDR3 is TGTGCCAGCAGCCAGACTAGCGGGGGGCTATCCTACGAGCAGTACTTC. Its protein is CASSQTSGGLSYEQYF.